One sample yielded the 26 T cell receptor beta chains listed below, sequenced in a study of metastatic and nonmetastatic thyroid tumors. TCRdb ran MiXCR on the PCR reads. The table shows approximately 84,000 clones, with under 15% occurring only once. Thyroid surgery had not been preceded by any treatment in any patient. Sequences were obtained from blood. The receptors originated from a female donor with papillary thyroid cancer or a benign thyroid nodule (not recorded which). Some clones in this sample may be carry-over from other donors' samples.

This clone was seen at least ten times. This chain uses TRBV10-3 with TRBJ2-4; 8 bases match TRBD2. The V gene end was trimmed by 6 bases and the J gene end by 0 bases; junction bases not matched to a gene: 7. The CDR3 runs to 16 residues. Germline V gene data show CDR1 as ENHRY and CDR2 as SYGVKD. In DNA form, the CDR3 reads TGTGCCATCAGCCCGGGACTAGACCAAGCCAAAAACATTCAGTACTTC. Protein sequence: CAISPGLDQAKNIQYF.

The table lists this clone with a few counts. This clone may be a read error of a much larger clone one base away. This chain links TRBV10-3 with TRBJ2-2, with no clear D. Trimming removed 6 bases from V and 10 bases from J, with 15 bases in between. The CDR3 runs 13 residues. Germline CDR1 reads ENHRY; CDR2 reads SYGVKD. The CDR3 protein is CAIRGKPSVELFF. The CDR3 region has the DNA TGTGCCATCAGGGGGAAACCTTCCGTGGAGCTGTTTTTT.

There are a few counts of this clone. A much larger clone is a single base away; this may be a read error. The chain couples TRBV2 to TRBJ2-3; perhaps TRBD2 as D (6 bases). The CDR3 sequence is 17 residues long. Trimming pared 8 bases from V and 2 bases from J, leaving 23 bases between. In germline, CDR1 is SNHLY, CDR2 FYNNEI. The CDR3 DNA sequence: TGTGCCAGCGTACATCGGAGGGGTAGCGGTTTCACAGATACGCAGTATTTT. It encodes CASVHRRGSGFTDTQYF.

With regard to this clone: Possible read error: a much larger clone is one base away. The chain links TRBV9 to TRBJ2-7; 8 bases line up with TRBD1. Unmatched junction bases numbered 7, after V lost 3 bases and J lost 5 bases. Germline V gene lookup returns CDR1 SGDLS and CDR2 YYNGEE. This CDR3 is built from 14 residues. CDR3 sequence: CASSETGDIHEQYF. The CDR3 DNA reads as TGTGCCAGCAGCGAGACAGGGGATATCCACGAGCAGTACTTC. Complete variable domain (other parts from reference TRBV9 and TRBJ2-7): DSGVTQTPKHLITATGQRVTLRCSPRSGDLSVYWYQQSLDQGLQFLIQYYNGEERAKGNILERFSAQQFPDLHSELNLSSLELGDSALYFCASSETGDIHEQYFGPGTRLTVT.

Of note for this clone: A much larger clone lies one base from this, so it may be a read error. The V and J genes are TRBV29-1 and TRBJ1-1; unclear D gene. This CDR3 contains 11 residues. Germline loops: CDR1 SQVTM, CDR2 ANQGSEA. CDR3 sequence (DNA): TGCATCGTGGAGAGGAACACTGAAGCTTTCTTT. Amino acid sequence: CIVERNTEAFF.

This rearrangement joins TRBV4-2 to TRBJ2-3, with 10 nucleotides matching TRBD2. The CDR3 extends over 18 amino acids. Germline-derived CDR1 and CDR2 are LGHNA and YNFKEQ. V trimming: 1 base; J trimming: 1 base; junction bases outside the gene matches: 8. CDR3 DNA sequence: TGTGCCAGCAGCCAAGCGGCTAGCGGGGGATTGGGCACAGATACGCAGTATTTT. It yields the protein CASSQAASGGLGTDTQYF.

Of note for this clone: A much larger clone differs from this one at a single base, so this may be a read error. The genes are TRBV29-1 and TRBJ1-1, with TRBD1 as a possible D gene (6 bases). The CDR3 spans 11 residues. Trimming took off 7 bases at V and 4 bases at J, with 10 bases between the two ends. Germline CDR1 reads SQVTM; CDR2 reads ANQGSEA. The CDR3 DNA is TGCAGCGCTAACAGGGTCACTGAAGCTTTCTTT. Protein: CSANRVTEAFF.

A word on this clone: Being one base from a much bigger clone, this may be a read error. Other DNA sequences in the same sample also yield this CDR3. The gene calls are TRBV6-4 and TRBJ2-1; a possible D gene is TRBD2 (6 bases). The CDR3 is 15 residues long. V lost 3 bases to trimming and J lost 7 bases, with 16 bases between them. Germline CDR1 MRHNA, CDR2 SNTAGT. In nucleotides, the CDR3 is TGTGCCAGCAGTGAGGGGACTGGGGTTGAGAATGAGCAGTTCTTC. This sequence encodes CASSEGTGVENEQFF.

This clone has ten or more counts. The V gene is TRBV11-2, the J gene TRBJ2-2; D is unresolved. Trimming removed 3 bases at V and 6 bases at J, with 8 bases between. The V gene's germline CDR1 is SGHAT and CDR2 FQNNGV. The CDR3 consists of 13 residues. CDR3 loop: CASSLSGPGELFF. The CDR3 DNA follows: TGTGCCAGCAGCTTGTCCGGGCCCGGGGAGCTGTTTTTT.

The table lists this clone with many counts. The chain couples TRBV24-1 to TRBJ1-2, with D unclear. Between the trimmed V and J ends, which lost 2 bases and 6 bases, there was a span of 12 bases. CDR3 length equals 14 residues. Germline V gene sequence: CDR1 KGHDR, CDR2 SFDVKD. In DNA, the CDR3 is TGTGCCACCAGTGATTCGGGCCAGCTGGATGGCTACACCTTC. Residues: CATSDSGQLDGYTF.

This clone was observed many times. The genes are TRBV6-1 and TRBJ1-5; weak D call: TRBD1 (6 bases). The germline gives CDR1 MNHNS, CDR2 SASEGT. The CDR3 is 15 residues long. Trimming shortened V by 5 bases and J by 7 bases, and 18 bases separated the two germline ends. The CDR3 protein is CASSRYRDPGQPQHF. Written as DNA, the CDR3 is TGTGCCAGCAGTCGTTACAGGGACCCAGGGCAGCCCCAGCATTTT.

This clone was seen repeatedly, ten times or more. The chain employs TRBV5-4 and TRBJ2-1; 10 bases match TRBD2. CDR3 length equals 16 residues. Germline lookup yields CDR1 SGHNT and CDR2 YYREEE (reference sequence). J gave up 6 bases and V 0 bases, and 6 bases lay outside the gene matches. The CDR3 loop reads CASSLGQLAGTNEQFF. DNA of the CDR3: TGTGCCAGCAGCTTGGGGCAACTAGCGGGGACCAATGAGCAGTTCTTC. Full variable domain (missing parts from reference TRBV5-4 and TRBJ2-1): ETGVTQSPTHLIKTRGQQVTLRCSSQSGHNTVSWYQQALGQGPQFIFQYYREEENGRGNFPPRFSGLQFPNYSSELNVNALELDDSALYLCASSLGQLAGTNEQFFGPGTRLTVL.

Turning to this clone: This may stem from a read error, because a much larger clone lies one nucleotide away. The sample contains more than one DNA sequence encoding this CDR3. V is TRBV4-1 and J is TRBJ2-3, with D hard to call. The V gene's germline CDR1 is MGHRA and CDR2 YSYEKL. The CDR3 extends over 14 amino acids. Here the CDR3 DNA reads TGTGCCAGCAGCCAACATTTTCCCACAGATACGCAGTATTTT. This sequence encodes CASSQHFPTDTQYF.

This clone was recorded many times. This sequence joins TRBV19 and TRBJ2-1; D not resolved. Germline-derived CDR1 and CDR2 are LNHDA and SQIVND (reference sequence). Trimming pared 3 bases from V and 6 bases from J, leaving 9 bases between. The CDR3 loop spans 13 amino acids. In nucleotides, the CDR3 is TGTGCCAGTAGTATGGAATACGCCAATGAGCAGTTCTTC. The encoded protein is CASSMEYANEQFF.

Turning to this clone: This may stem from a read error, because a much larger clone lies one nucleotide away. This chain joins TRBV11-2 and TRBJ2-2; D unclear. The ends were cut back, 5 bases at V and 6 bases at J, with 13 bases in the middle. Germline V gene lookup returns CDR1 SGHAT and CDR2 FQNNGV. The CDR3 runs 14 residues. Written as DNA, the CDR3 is TGTGCCAGCAGCCTACATTACGGGTCCGGGGAGCTGTTTTTT. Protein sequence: CASSLHYGSGELFF.

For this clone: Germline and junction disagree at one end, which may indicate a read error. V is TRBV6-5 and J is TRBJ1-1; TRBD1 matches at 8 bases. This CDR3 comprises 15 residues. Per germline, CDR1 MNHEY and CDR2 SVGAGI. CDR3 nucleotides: TGTGCCATCAGTTACAGGGTGCGGCAGGGGGCTCGAGCTTTCTTT. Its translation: CAISYRVRQGARAFF.

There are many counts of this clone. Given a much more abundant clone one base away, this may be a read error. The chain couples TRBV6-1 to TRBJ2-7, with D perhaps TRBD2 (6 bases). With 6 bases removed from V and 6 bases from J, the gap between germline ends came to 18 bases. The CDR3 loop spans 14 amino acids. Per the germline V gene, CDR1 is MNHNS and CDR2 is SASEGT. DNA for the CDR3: TGTGCCAGCAGCGAGCGAGCGGGTGCGCGCGAGCAGTACTTC. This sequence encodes CASSERAGAREQYF.

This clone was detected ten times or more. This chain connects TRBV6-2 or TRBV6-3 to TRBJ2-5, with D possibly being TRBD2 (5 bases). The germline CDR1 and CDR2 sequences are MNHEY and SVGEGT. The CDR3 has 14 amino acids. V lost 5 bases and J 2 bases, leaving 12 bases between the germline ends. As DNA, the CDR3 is TGTGCCAGCAGTAGAGGCTTAGCGCAAGAGACCCAGTACTTC. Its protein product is CASSRGLAQETQYF.

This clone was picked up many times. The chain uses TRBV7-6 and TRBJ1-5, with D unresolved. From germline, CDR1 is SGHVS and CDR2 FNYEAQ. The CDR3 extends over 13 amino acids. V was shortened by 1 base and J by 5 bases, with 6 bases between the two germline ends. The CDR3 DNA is TGTGCCAGCAGCTTAGGGGAGGATCAGCCCCAGCATTTT. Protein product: CASSLGEDQPQHF.

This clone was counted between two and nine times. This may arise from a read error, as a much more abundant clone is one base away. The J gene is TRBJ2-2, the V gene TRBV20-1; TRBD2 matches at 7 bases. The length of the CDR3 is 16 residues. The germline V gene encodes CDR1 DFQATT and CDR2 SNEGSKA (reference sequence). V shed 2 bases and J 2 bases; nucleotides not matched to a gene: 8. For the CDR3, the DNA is TGCAGTGCTAGAAGGCGGGGGTGCTTTAACACCGGGGAGCTGTTTTTT. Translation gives CSARRRGCFNTGELFF.

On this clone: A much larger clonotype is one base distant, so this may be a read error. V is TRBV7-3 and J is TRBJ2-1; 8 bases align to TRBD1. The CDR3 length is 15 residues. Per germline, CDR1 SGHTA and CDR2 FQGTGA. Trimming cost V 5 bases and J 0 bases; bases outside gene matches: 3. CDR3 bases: TGTGCCAGCAGCGAGGACAGGGTCTCCTACAATGAGCAGTTCTTC. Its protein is CASSEDRVSYNEQFF.

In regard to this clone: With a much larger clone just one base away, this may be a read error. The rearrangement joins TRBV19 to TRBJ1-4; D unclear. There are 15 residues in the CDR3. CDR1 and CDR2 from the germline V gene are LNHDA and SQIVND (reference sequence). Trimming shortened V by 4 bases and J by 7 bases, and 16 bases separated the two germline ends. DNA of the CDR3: TGTGCCAGTAGTACTGAAAGGGAACGTGGTGAAAAACTGTTTTTT. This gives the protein CASSTERERGEKLFF.

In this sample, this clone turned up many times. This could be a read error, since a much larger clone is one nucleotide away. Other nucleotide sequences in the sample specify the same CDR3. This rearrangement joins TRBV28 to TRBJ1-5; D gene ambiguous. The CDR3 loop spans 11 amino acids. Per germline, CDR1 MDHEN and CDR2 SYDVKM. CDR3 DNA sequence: TGTGCCAGCAGCCCAGATCAGCCCCGGCATTTT. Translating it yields CASSPDQPRHF. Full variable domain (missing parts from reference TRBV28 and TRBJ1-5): DVKVTQSSRYLVKRTGEKVFLECVQDMDHENMFWYRQDPGLGLRLIYFSYDVKMKEKGDIPEGYSVSREKKERFSLILESASTNQTSMYLCASSPDQPRHFGDGTRLSIL.

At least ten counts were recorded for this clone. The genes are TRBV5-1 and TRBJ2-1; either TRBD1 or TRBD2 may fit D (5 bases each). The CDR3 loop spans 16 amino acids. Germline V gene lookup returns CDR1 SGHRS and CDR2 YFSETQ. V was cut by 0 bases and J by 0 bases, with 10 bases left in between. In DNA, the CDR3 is TGCGCCAGCAGCTTGGGGGGGACCAGCTCCTACAATGAGCAGTTCTTC. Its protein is CASSLGGTSSYNEQFF.

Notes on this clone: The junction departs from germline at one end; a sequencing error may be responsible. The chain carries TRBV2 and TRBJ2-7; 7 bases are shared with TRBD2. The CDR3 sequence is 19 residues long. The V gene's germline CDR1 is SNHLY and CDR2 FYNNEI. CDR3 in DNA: TGTGCCGGCAGTGAACCAGTTTCCGTTACTGCGGGGGTGCTCTACGAGCAGTACTTC. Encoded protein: CAGSEPVSVTAGVLYEQYF.

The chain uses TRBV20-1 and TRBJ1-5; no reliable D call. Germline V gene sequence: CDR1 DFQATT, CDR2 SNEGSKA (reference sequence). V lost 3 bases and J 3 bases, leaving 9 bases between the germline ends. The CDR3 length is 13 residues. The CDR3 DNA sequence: TGCAGTGCTAGGCGCGGAGACAATCAGCCCCAGCATTTT. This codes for CSARRGDNQPQHF.